This T cell receptor (beta chain) came from a study of sequential checkpoint blockade in melanoma (dated by TCRdb to between 2018 and 2021). Regarding the research as a whole: Using 1:1 randomization, the trial assigned patients either to first-line nivolumab followed by ipilimumab (arm A) or to ipilimumab followed by nivolumab (arm B). DNA from around 96 pretreatment melanoma tumor samples was subjected to TCRbeta immunosequencing. Matched tumor biopsies were taken from some 20 patients before treatment and at week 13, after single-agent nivolumab (arm A) or ipilimumab (arm B). Maintenance nivolumab came after each of the two trial sequences. The same lesion was the source of 65% to 90% of the matched pre- and post-treatment tumor biopsy pairs. On the study overall, not on this receptor specifically: Clinical benefit was about 30 times more likely to be achieved by patients whose tumor T-cell fraction and clonality increased by week 13. The response-prediction model combining TCR metrics and mutation burden needs validation in larger, independent patient cohorts. Among patients in arm A, the nivolumab-first arm, pretreatment tumor TIL clonality was associated with response (P = .04). Within-arm analyses of tumor T-cell fraction were constrained by small sample sizes and reduced statistical power. Tumor T-cell fraction and clonality were found to correlate with PD-L1 staining and CD8+ T-cell counts but not with mutational load.

What the treatment or condition label conveys for this sample: randomized to nivolumab then ipilimumab (arm A) or the reverse (arm B). Prior DNA-damaging chemotherapy had not been received by any trial patient. Samples were obtained from patients with melanoma enrolled in CheckMate 064, a randomized, open-label phase II trial of sequential checkpoint blockade. Genomic DNA from formalin-fixed paraffin-embedded (FFPE) tissue samples was used for tumor TCR sequencing. TCRbeta CDR3 regions were immunosequenced from genomic DNA with the immunoSEQ Assay. Before high-throughput sequencing, genomic DNA was amplified using bias-controlled multiplex PCR. The source study handled its data this way. To quantify the absolute abundance of each unique TCRbeta CDR3 region, the sequences were collapsed and filtered. Clonality, defined as 1 minus Pielou's evenness, was calculated using productive rearrangements only. Tumor T-cell fraction was calculated by normalizing TCRbeta template counts to the amount of usable DNA, which was estimated from several housekeeping genes. A previously published method was used to identify clones whose frequencies were significantly greater in on-treatment samples than in baseline samples. Not all clones reach the TCRdb copy of this immuneACCESS table, which keeps in-frame sequences only. Checked studies attribute under half of the gap to unresolved V genes and leave the rest unexplained. The V and J calls and clone size were taken over from that table, and D and trimming were inferred from the DNA. This sample comprises over 2,500 clones, under 20% of them detected only once. The ten largest clones represent 9.4% of the sample.

This clone is large (0.1 to 1%) in its sample. Its target antigen remains unknown. Qualities for individual bases were not recorded, and no much larger clone is one base off. The sample was tumor tissue (inferred from file names), taken from a patient given nivolumab and ipilimumab in sequence. The TCR originated in a human donor with melanoma.

The DNA sequence is as follows: TGTGCCAGCAGTCCCCTGACCGGGGTATATAGCAATCAGCCCCAGCATTTT. Its coded protein is CASSPLTGVYSNQPQHF. The chain uses TRBV28 and TRBJ1-5, with no confidently assigned D gene. V drops 5 bases and J drops 0 bases, leaving 17 bases in between. The CDR3 starts with the cysteine, ends with the phenylalanine, and has 17 residues. Only the CDR3 region is kept as DNA, spanning 51 bases read in frame from base 1. The germline V gene supplies CDR1 MDHEN and CDR2 SYDVKM.